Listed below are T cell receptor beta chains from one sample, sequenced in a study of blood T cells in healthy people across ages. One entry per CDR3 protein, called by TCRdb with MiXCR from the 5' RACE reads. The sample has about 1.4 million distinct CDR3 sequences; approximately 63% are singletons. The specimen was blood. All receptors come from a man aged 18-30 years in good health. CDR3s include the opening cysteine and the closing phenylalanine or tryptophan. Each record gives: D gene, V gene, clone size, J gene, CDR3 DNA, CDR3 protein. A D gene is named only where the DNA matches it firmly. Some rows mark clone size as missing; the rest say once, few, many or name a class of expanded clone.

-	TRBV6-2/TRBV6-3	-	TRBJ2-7	TGTGCCAGCAGTTACTCCCGGGCTAGCCTCATCGGGGTTTACGAGCAGTACTTC	CASSYSRASLIGVYEQYF
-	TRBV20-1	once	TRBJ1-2	TGCAGTGCTAGGCCACAGGGTGGCTACACCTTC	CSARPQGGYTF
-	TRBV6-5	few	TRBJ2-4	TGTGCCAGCAGACCCACTCGGTGGAGGCTGGGGCAGTACTTC	CASRPTRWRLGQYF
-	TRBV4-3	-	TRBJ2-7	TGCGCCAGCAGCCAAGAAAGCGGGACAGTAGGCGAGCAGTACTTC	CASSQESGTVGEQYF
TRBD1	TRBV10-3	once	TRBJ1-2	TGTGCCATCAGTGAGTCGACAGGGATCTATGGCTACACCTTC	CAISESTGIYGYTF
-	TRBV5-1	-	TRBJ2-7	TGCGCCAGCAGCCCCAACGTCGGGGACTACGAGCAGTACTTC	CASSPNVGDYEQYF
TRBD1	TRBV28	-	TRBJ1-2	TGTGCCAGCACCCCCTGGGGGACAGGGGTTGGTGGCTGCACCTTC	CASTPWGTGVGGCTF
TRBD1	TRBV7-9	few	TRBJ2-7	TGTGCCAGCAGCTCCCAACACGAACAGGGGTACGAGCAGTACTTC	CASSSQHEQGYEQYF
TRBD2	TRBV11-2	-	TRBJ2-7	TGTGCCAGCAGCTTGGGGGGGGAGGAGCTCTACGAGCAGTACTTC	CASSLGGEELYEQYF
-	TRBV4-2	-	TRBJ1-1	TGTGCCAGCAGCCAAGTCCCCAGGAGACACACTGAAGCTTTCTTT	CASSQVPRRHTEAFF
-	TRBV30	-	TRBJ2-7	TGTGCCTGGAGTGACAGCGACGAGCAGTACTTC	CAWSDSDEQYF
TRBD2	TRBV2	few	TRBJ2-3	TGTGCCAGCAGGGGGGGACTAGCACAGACAGATACGCAGTATTTT	CASRGGLAQTDTQYF
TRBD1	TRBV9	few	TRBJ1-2	TGTGCCAGCAGCCTGACCCGGACAGGTTGGGGCTACACCTTC	CASSLTRTGWGYTF
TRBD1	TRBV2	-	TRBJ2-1	TGTGCCAGCCTCCAAGGGGGCGGGTCCGAAGACAATGAGCAGTTCTTC	CASLQGGGSEDNEQFF
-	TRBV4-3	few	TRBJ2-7	TGCGCCAGCAGCCAGGCAGACTATACCTACGAGCAGTACTTC	CASSQADYTYEQYF
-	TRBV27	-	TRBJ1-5	TGTGCCAGCACACGTGAAGCGCCACAGCCCCAGCATTTT	CASTREAPQPQHF
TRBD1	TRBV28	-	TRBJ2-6	TGTGCCAGCAGCACCGCAATTGACAGGGGGCGACCTGGGGCCAACGTCCTGACTTTC	CASSTAIDRGRPGANVLTF
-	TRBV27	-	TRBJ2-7	TGTGCCAACAGTTTAGTCGGAGGGAGCTCCTACGAGCAGTACTTC	CANSLVGGSSYEQYF
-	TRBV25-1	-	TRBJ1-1	TGTGCCAGCACCCGAACCTCGGGTGTGAACACTGAAGCTTTCTTT	CASTRTSGVNTEAFF
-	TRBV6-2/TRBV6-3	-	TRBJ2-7	TGTGCCAGCAGTCCCCTTTTGATTAGCGGTATCTACGAGCAGTACTTC	CASSPLLISGIYEQYF
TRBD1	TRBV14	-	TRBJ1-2	TGTGCCAGCAGCCAAGTTGAGGGGGCTATCAGTGGCTACACCTTC	CASSQVEGAISGYTF
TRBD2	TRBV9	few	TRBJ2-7	TGTGCCAGCAGCGTAGCGACTAGCGGGAGGTTGTACGAGCAGTACTTC	CASSVATSGRLYEQYF
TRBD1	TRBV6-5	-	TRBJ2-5	TGTGCCAGCAGTTATTACAGGGGGGACGAAGAGACCCAGTACTTC	CASSYYRGDEETQYF
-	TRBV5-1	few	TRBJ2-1	TGCGCCAGCAGCTTGGATTCGACTCAACTTAATGAGCAGTTCTTC	CASSLDSTQLNEQFF
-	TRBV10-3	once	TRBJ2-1	TGTGCCATCAGTGAGTCCTCTCGCCGGGGGTACAATGAGCAGTTCTTC	CAISESSRRGYNEQFF